These 23 T cell receptor beta chains originate from one sample sequenced in a study of T cell repertoires in cytomegalovirus infection (dated by TCRdb to the late 2010s). Instrument on record: Illumina HiSeq 1500. In-frame beta chains were kept once TCRdb had trimmed the public reads at Q25 with fastp and called clones with MiXCR. CDR3 protein duplicates are merged, each entry listing the most common genes and DNA. In this sample the table shows approximately 280,000 distinct CDR3 sequences, roughly a fifth of which occur a single time. The ten largest account for roughly a fifth of the sample. The treatment or condition label here, explained by the study, means: in vitro stimulation with specific CMV peptide epitopes to enrich CMV-specific T cells. Which antigens these TCRs recognize remains unknown. The specimen comprised cultured PBMCs, sampled from culture after CMV antigen stimulation. These receptors originate from a human donor in good health (CMV status not recorded). Some clones in this sample may be carry-over from other donors' samples.

This clonotype was recorded a few times. This rearrangement joins TRBV11-3 to TRBJ2-2; D perhaps matches TRBD2 (6 bases). The CDR3 contains 15 residues. Trimming took off 5 bases at V and 2 bases at J, with 12 bases between the two ends. Germline CDR1 is SGHNT and CDR2 is YENEEA. In nucleotides, the CDR3 is TGTGCCAGCAGCCGGGTGCGGGGCAACACCGGGGAGCTGTTTTTT. Its translation: CASSRVRGNTGELFF. Supplemented by reference TRBV11-3 and TRBJ2-2, the full variable domain reads EAGVVQSPRYKIIEKKQPVAFWCNPISGHNTLYWYLQNLGQGPELLIRYENEEAVDDSQLPKDRFSAERLKGVDSTLKIQPAELGDSAVYLCASSRVRGNTGELFFGEGSRLTVL.

To note about this clonotype: This could be a read error, since a much larger clone is one nucleotide away. The chain joins TRBV11-2 to TRBJ2-5, with D possibly matching TRBD1 (6 bases). Per germline, CDR1 SGHAT and CDR2 FQNNGV. The V end was cut by 5 bases, the J end by 1 base, with 14 bases between. The CDR3 spans 15 residues. CDR3 DNA sequence: TGTGCCAGCAGCACGCACAGGACAGTCCAAGAGACCCAGTACTTC. Its protein product is CASSTHRTVQETQYF.

This clonotype appeared a few times. The chain is built from TRBV12-3 or TRBV12-4 and TRBJ2-3; TRBD2 matches at 9 bases. V trimming: 2 bases; J trimming: 4 bases; junction bases outside the gene matches: 7. This CDR3 has 16 residues. In DNA form, the CDR3 reads TGTGCCAGCAGTTTAAATAGCGGGAGTCCCGCAGATACGCAGTATTTT. It encodes CASSLNSGSPADTQYF.

The gene calls are TRBV19 and TRBJ1-1, with D uncertain. The germline CDR1 and CDR2 sequences are LNHDA and SQIVND (reference sequence). The CDR3 runs to 15 residues. Trimming removed 6 bases at V and 1 base at J, with 15 bases between. The CDR3 reads CASRLGFTENTEAFF. CDR3 DNA sequence: TGTGCCAGTAGATTGGGTTTCACGGAGAACACTGAAGCTTTCTTT.

This sequence joins TRBV5-1 and TRBJ2-1; TRBD2 aligns across 7 bases. CDR3 size: 15 residues. V lost 4 bases and J lost 3; bases outside the gene matches: 7. Germline V gene lookup returns CDR1 SGHRS and CDR2 YFSETQ. The CDR3 here is CASSLGVAGYNEQFF. The CDR3 DNA is TGCGCCAGCAGCCTGGGGGTAGCGGGCTACAATGAGCAGTTCTTC.

At least ten counts were recorded for this clonotype. The gene calls are TRBV7-2 and TRBJ1-5; D is uncertain. Germline V gene data show CDR1 as SGHTA and CDR2 as FQGNSA. V lost 2 bases, J lost 9 bases, and 11 bases lay in between. The CDR3 runs 13 residues. CDR3 in DNA: TGTGCCAGCAGCTTAAATGATTGGGGGCCCCAGCATTTT. This codes for CASSLNDWGPQHF.

The V call is TRBV10-3, the J call TRBJ2-1; 7 bases agree with TRBD1. The ends lost 6 bases at V and 4 bases at J; junction bases unmatched: 9. Germline assignment: CDR1 ENHRY and CDR2 SYGVKD. The CDR3 length is 15 residues. The CDR3 sequence: CAISGTGTVYNEQFF. The CDR3 coding sequence is TGTGCCATCAGCGGAACCGGGACAGTTTACAATGAGCAGTTCTTC.

About this clonotype itself: A read error is possible here, since a much larger clone lies one base away. This sequence joins TRBV7-8 and TRBJ2-4; 14 nucleotides match TRBD2. Germline V gene data show CDR1 as SGHVS and CDR2 as FQNEAQ. V gave up 4 bases and J gave up 0 bases; unmatched junction bases: 11. This CDR3 is 20 amino acids long. The CDR3 is CASSSGLAGGGTLAKNIQYF. Written as DNA, the CDR3 is TGTGCCAGCAGCTCCGGACTAGCGGGAGGTGGGACACTAGCCAAAAACATTCAGTACTTC.

This sequence joins TRBV2 and TRBJ2-3; tentatively, D is TRBD2 (6 bases). V shed 8 bases and J shed 5 bases, with 11 bases lying between them. This CDR3 contains 12 residues. Germline CDR1 SNHLY, CDR2 FYNNEI. The CDR3 DNA sequence: TGTGCCAGCCGGGGAGGCGGAGATACGCAGTATTTT. Amino acids: CASRGGGDTQYF. Full variable domain (missing parts from reference TRBV2 and TRBJ2-3): EPEVTQTPSHQVTQMGQEVILRCVPISNHLYFYWYRQILGQKVEFLVSFYNNEISEKSEIFDDQFSVERPDGSNFTLKIRSTKLEDSAMYFCASRGGGDTQYFGPGTRLTVL.

This clonotype appeared many times. CDR3 amino acids: CASSPPLAGAKYFYEQYF. The CDR3 coding sequence is TGTGCCAGCAGCCCCCCCCTAGCGGGAGCCAAATACTTCTACGAGCAGTACTTC. The gene calls are TRBV7-2 and TRBJ2-7; 10 bases agree with TRBD2. Trimming took 5 bases from V and 3 from J; bases not matched to a gene: 16. Germline V gives CDR1 SGHTA, CDR2 FQGNSA. The CDR3 runs 18 residues.

V gene TRBV7-9 combines with J gene TRBJ1-4; 7 bases map to TRBD1. Germline trimming cut 5 bases from V and 5 bases from J; bases unmatched to any gene: 11. In germline, CDR1 is SEHNR, CDR2 FQNEAQ (reference sequence). This CDR3 contains 16 residues. The CDR3, as DNA: TGTGCCAGCAGCACAACTCTCAGGGGGGAAAATGAAAAACTGTTTTTT. It is translated as CASSTTLRGENEKLFF. Full variable domain (remainder filled in from reference TRBV7-9 and TRBJ1-4): DTGVSQNPRHKITKRGQNVTFRCDPISEHNRLYWYRQTLGQGPEFLTYFQNEAQLEKSRLLSDRFSAERPKGSFSTLEIQRTEQGDSAMYLCASSTTLRGENEKLFFGSGTQLSVL.

The count of this clonotype is one. J is TRBJ2-2 and V is TRBV19, with D hard to call. The CDR3 is made up of 15 amino acids. Germline lookup yields CDR1 LNHDA and CDR2 SQIVND (reference sequence). Trimming cost V 1 base and J 4 bases, with 10 bases left between them. This CDR3 reads CASSIVSRITGELFF. The CDR3 DNA sequence: TGTGCCAGTAGTATAGTCTCACGAATCACCGGGGAGCTGTTTTTT.

This clonotype was detected ten times or more. The gene calls are TRBV7-3 and TRBJ2-1, with 10 positions matching TRBD1. CDR1 and CDR2 (germline): SGHTA, FQGTGA. V lost 0 bases to trimming and J lost 7 bases; unmatched junction nucleotides: 3. The CDR3 length is 15 residues. CDR3 sequence (DNA): TGTGCCAGCAGCTTAACAAGGACAGGGGGAAATGAGCAGTTCTTC. Its translation is CASSLTRTGGNEQFF.

At least ten counts were recorded for this clonotype. This chain uses TRBV7-2 with TRBJ2-5; no reliable D call. V was cut by 2 bases and J by 1 base, with 11 bases left in between. Germline V CDR1 and CDR2: SGHTA, FQGNSA. This CDR3 region has 15 residues. The CDR3 DNA sequence: TGTGCCAGCAGCTTACTTAGGCCAATCCAAGAGACCCAGTACTTC. Protein: CASSLLRPIQETQYF.

At least ten counts were recorded for this clonotype. The V call is TRBV7-2, the J call TRBJ1-2; D uncertain. Germline V gene sequence: CDR1 SGHTA, CDR2 FQGNSA. Trimming cost V 2 bases and J 5 bases, with 12 bases left between them. CDR3 length: 14 amino acids. The CDR3 loop is CASSLSPSQYGYTF. CDR3 coding DNA: TGTGCCAGCAGCTTATCCCCGAGCCAATATGGCTACACCTTC.

The V and J genes are TRBV2 and TRBJ1-5; D unresolved. The CDR3 totals 12 residues. The germline V and J ends were trimmed by 2 bases and 5 bases, with 4 bases remaining between them. Per the germline V gene, CDR1 is SNHLY and CDR2 is FYNNEI. DNA for the CDR3: TGTGCCAGCAGTGAAAGGTATCAGCCCCAGCATTTT. It codes for CASSERYQPQHF.

The table lists this clonotype with a few counts. This chain joins TRBV7-6 and TRBJ1-1; TRBD1 aligns across 7 bases. Germline V gene sequence: CDR1 SGHVS, CDR2 FNYEAQ. The CDR3 is 14 residues long. The trim removed 6 bases at V and 1 base at J, leaving 5 bases unmatched. The CDR3 DNA reads TGTGCCAGCAGGTGGGGACAGTGGAACACTGAAGCTTTCTTT. It is translated as CASRWGQWNTEAFF.

This chain connects TRBV28 to TRBJ1-1, with TRBD1 matching over 8 bases. V was pared by 7 bases and J by 2 bases, with 6 bases of the junction left unmatched. The CDR3 consists of 14 residues. Germline V gives CDR1 MDHEN, CDR2 SYDVKM. The CDR3 here is CASIRTGLNTEAFF. CDR3 bases: TGTGCCAGCATACGGACAGGGCTAAACACTGAAGCTTTCTTT.

This clonotype has just a few counts. This chain joins TRBV4-3 and TRBJ2-2, with TRBD2 matching over 9 bases. The germline V gene has CDR1 LGHNA and CDR2 YSLEER. The CDR3 runs 16 residues. Unmatched junction bases numbered 8, after V lost 4 bases and J lost 5 bases. CDR3 loop: CASSRVAGALTGELFF. CDR3 coding DNA: TGCGCCAGCAGCCGCGTAGCGGGAGCACTAACCGGGGAGCTGTTTTTT.

The chain has TRBV27 and TRBJ1-3, with D uncertain. With 0 bases removed from V and 3 bases from J, the gap between germline ends came to 6 bases. CDR3 length equals 14 residues. The germline CDR1 and CDR2 sequences are MNHEY and SMNVEV (reference sequence). CDR3 sequence (DNA): TGTGCCAGCAGTTTATCCCCCCGTGGAAACACCATATATTTT. Translation: CASSLSPRGNTIYF.

This clonotype was recorded at least ten times. The V and J genes are TRBV28 and TRBJ1-1; TRBD1 is a possible D gene (5 bases). V shed 4 bases and J shed 0 bases, with 18 bases lying between them. Germline values: CDR1 MDHEN, CDR2 SYDVKM. The CDR3 extends over 17 amino acids. CDR3 DNA: TGTGCCAGCAGTTCCTTTTCAGAGGGGCCAGTGAACACTGAAGCTTTCTTT. It translates to CASSSFSEGPVNTEAFF.

The count of this clonotype is one. DNA for the CDR3: TGTGCCAGTAGTATAGATCCCGGAACCGGGGAGCTGTTTTTT. Its translation is CASSIDPGTGELFF. The V call is TRBV19, the J call TRBJ2-2; D is undetermined. The CDR3 has 14 residues. With 0 bases removed from V and 5 bases from J, the gap between germline ends came to 7 bases. CDR1 LNHDA and CDR2 SQIVND come from the germline V gene (reference sequence).

This chain uses TRBV14 with TRBJ2-2, with D maybe TRBD1 (5 bases). V lost 1 base to trimming and J lost 4 bases, with 10 bases between them. This CDR3 has 15 residues. Looked up from germline, CDR1 is SGHDN and CDR2 is FVKESK. The CDR3 loop reads CASSQGQGSTGELFF. In DNA form, the CDR3 reads TGTGCCAGCAGCCAAGGGCAGGGAAGCACCGGGGAGCTGTTTTTT.